The clone carrying this T cell receptor (beta chain) was observed many times. The data originate from a study of T cell repertoires in cytomegalovirus infection. Overall study context: Public TCR beta signatures provided an indication of both CMV infection and a matching HLA type.

MiXCR was run by TCRdb on the reads, yielding one entry per CDR3 protein. The table includes roughly 720,000 distinct CDR3 sequences, 35% to 45% detected once. Germline V gene data show CDR1 as SQVTM and CDR2 as ANQGSEA. The CDR3 runs 16 residues. The ends lost 6 bases at V and 0 bases at J; junction bases unmatched: 9. This sequence joins TRBV29-1 and TRBJ2-3; 10 nucleotides align to TRBD2. The source is a human donor in good health (CMV status not recorded). Some clones in this sample may be carry-over from other donors' samples. The sequenced sample was PBMCs. The CDR3 sequence is CSVTPTSGPSTDTQYF. The DNA for the CDR3 is TGCAGCGTCACCCCGACTAGCGGGCCTAGCACAGATACGCAGTATTTT.